These 15 T cell receptor beta chains share one sample of origin, sequenced in a study of response to subunit inactivated influenza vaccine. One entry per CDR3 protein results from TCRdb running MiXCR on the RT-PCR reads. Here the sample spans roughly 620,000 distinct CDR3 sequences, over 9% being singletons. The data were also submitted as part of a second study, on T cells expressing NK-cell markers. That source notes: 5'RACE template switching with UMIs generated TCR beta cDNA.

Here the sequenced sample was PBMCs from blood, taken on the day of vaccination. These TCRs come from a middle-aged man who received an inactivated influenza vaccine.

This clonotype was observed a few times. This chain's CDR3 is CASSSDRGVGELFF. The CDR3 region has the DNA TGCGCCAGCAGCTCCGACAGGGGGGTCGGGGAGCTGTTTTTT. The V gene is TRBV4-3, the J gene TRBJ2-2; 9 bases fit TRBD1. Trimming removed 5 bases from V and 7 bases from J; junction bases left unmatched: 5. The CDR3 has 14 residues. Germline CDR1 and CDR2: LGHNA and YSLEER.

This clonotype was seen more than once but under ten times. The chain combines TRBV3-1 with TRBJ2-1; no definite D call. Germline loops: CDR1 LGHDT, CDR2 YNNKEL (reference sequence). The V end lost 4 bases, the J end lost 7 bases, and 17 bases lay between the germline ends. The CDR3 is 15 amino acids. The CDR3 region has the DNA TGTGCCAGCAGCCGGGATCAAGCGTGGATAAATGAGCAGTTCTTC. The encoded protein is CASSRDQAWINEQFF.

In this sample, this clonotype turned up a few times. The genes are TRBV11-1 and TRBJ2-1; D perhaps matches TRBD2 (5 bases). This CDR3 has 19 amino acids. V was trimmed by 0 bases and J by 8 bases, leaving 26 bases between them. The germline CDR1 and CDR2 sequences are SGHAT and FQDESV (reference sequence). The CDR3 sequence: CASSLARSGSSAIFDEQFF. Written as DNA, the CDR3 is TGTGCCAGCAGCTTAGCGCGCAGCGGCTCCAGCGCGATCTTTGATGAGCAGTTCTTC. Using reference TRBV11-1 and TRBJ2-1 for the parts outside the CDR3, the full variable domain is EAEVAQSPRYKITEKSQAVAFWCDPISGHATLYWYRQILGQGPELLVQFQDESVVDDSQLPKDRFSAERLKGVDSTLKIQPAELGDSAMYLCASSLARSGSSAIFDEQFFGPGTRLTVL.

This clonotype appeared a few times. The chain carries TRBV25-1 and TRBJ1-2; D gene unclear. Germline V lookup: CDR1 MGHDK, CDR2 SYGVNS. Trimming cost V 8 bases and J 2 bases, with 9 bases left between them. The CDR3 has 12 residues. This CDR3 is CASEGPNYGYTF. In DNA, the CDR3 is TGTGCCAGCGAAGGGCCCAACTATGGCTACACCTTC.

This clonotype was counted only a few times. As DNA, the CDR3 is TGTGCCAGCAGCTTCCAACCGGGACTATACACCGGGGAGCTGTTTTTT. This codes for CASSFQPGLYTGELFF. The chain is built from TRBV7-2 and TRBJ2-2; TRBD2 matches 7 bases. Germline V gives CDR1 SGHTA, CDR2 FQGNSA. This CDR3 comprises 16 residues. After removal of 3 bases from V and 3 bases from J, the junction contained 7 bases not matched to a gene. Supplemented by reference TRBV7-2 and TRBJ2-2, the full variable domain reads GAGVSQSPSNKVTEKGKDVELRCDPISGHTALYWYRQSLGQGLEFLIYFQGNSAPDKSGLPSDRFSAERTGGSVSTLTIQRTQQEDSAVYLCASSFQPGLYTGELFFGEGSRLTVL.

V is TRBV6-1 and J is TRBJ2-1; possible D gene TRBD2, 6 bases. Germline-derived CDR1 and CDR2 are MNHNS and SASEGT. Trimming stripped 6 bases from V and 5 bases from J, with 17 bases between. The length of the CDR3 is 15 residues. The CDR3 reads CASRPGLVADNEQFF. The CDR3 DNA is TGTGCCAGCAGACCGGGGCTTGTAGCGGACAATGAGCAGTTCTTC.

A few counts support this clonotype. The chain couples TRBV4-2 to TRBJ2-1; 10 bases map to TRBD2. The CDR3 totals 15 residues. In germline, CDR1 is LGHNA, CDR2 YNFKEQ. V shed 0 bases and J 4 bases; nucleotides not matched to a gene: 0. CDR3 DNA: TGTGCCAGCAGCCAAGAAGCGGGAGGGTACAATGAGCAGTTCTTC. Encoded protein: CASSQEAGGYNEQFF.

The chain carries TRBV5-1 and TRBJ1-5; the D is unclear. The V gene lost 4 bases and the J gene lost 8 bases, with 13 bases spanning the gap. This CDR3 comprises 13 residues. CDR1 SGHRS and CDR2 YFSETQ come from the germline V gene. The CDR3: CASSPLPSEPQHF. In nucleotides, the CDR3 is TGCGCCAGCAGCCCCCTGCCGTCGGAGCCCCAGCATTTT.

This clonotype was counted only a few times. The rearrangement joins TRBV29-1 to TRBJ2-7, with 9 positions matching TRBD1. There are 14 residues in the CDR3. The ends lost 6 bases at V and 0 bases at J; junction bases unmatched: 6. Germline CDR1 SQVTM, CDR2 ANQGSEA. As DNA, the CDR3 is TGCAGCGTCCGAGGGACAGGGAACTCCTACGAGCAGTACTTC. Encoded protein: CSVRGTGNSYEQYF.

The chain employs TRBV19 and TRBJ2-7; 7 nucleotides agree with TRBD2. Germline V CDR1 and CDR2: LNHDA, SQIVND (reference sequence). The V and J ends lost 3 bases and 2 bases, in that order; junction bases with no gene match: 7. CDR3 length equals 15 residues. The CDR3 loop reads CASSMFHRGAYEQYF. The CDR3 DNA reads TGTGCCAGTAGTATGTTCCACCGGGGGGCCTACGAGCAGTACTTC. Drawing the rest from reference TRBV19 and TRBJ2-7, the complete variable domain is DGGITQSPKYLFRKEGQNVTLSCEQNLNHDAMYWYRQDPGQGLRLIYYSQIVNDFQKGDIAEGYSVSREKKESFPLTVTSAQKNPTAFYLCASSMFHRGAYEQYFGPGTRLTVT.

The chain employs TRBV5-1 and TRBJ2-1; no clear D gene. Germline CDR1 SGHRS, CDR2 YFSETQ. V was pared by 2 bases and J by 12 bases, with 9 bases between. The CDR3 length is 11 residues. CDR3 sequence (DNA): TGCGCCAGCAGCTTCGGTTTAGGGCAGTTCTTC. Its translation is CASSFGLGQFF. Together with reference TRBV5-1 and TRBJ2-1, the CDR3 gives the full variable domain: KAGVTQTPRYLIKTRGQQVTLSCSPISGHRSVSWYQQTPGQGLQFLFEYFSETQRNKGNFPGRFSGRQFSNSRSEMNVSTLELGDSALYLCASSFGLGQFFGPGTRLTVL.

This clonotype came up a few times. The J gene is TRBJ2-3, the V gene TRBV7-8, with no clear D. Trimming pared 5 bases from V and 2 bases from J, leaving 14 bases between. This CDR3 region has 15 residues. The germline V gene encodes CDR1 SGHVS and CDR2 FQNEAQ. The chain's CDR3 is CASSRTFDFTDTQYF. CDR3 nucleotide sequence: TGTGCCAGCAGCCGCACATTTGACTTCACAGATACGCAGTATTTT.

The chain joins TRBV29-1 to TRBJ2-4; the D is unclear. This CDR3 is built from 12 residues. V was shortened by 3 bases and J by 6 bases, with 9 bases between the two germline ends. The germline V gene encodes CDR1 SQVTM and CDR2 ANQGSEA. This chain's CDR3 is CSVEAALNIQYF. The CDR3, as DNA: TGCAGCGTTGAGGCAGCCCTAAACATTCAGTACTTC. The full variable domain, with the rest looked up from reference TRBV29-1 and TRBJ2-4, is SAVISQKPSRDICQRGTSLTIQCQVDSQVTMMFWYRQQPGQSLTLIATANQGSEATYESGFVIDKFPISRPNLTFSTLTVSNMSPEDSSIYLCSVEAALNIQYFGAGTRLSVL.

The chain combines TRBV4-2 with TRBJ1-4; 7 bases line up with TRBD1. V shed 4 bases, J shed 6 bases, and the junction held 8 bases outside the gene matches. The CDR3 extends over 15 amino acids. Germline assignment: CDR1 LGHNA and CDR2 YNFKEQ. The DNA for the CDR3 is TGTGCCAGCAGCCCACACGGAGGGGGCTATGAAAAACTGTTTTTT. Amino acids: CASSPHGGGYEKLFF.

This clonotype was observed a few times. The genes are TRBV5-4 and TRBJ2-2; D is unresolved. Germline V gene data show CDR1 as SGHNT and CDR2 as YYREEE (reference sequence). The CDR3 totals 15 residues. Trimming took 0 bases from V and 0 from J, leaving 6 bases between them. The CDR3 region has the DNA TGTGCCAGCAGCTTGGAACTAACGAACACCGGGGAGCTGTTTTTT. It is translated as CASSLELTNTGELFF.